This TCR beta chain appears in the sequencing data of a study of radiation and T cells in renal cell carcinoma. The assay was immunoSEQ multiplex PCR, and TCRdb's table has in-frame clones only and misses some. Here the sample spans approximately 61,000 clones, around 78% being singletons. Germline loops: CDR1 SQVTM, CDR2 ANQGSEA. This CDR3 comprises 17 residues. The time point: blood 2 weeks post-SBRT. This sample's treatment: 15 Gy SBRT to primary tumor, nephrectomy 4 weeks later. Sequences were derived from blood, sampled from a patient whose treatment included radiotherapy and nephrectomy. The rearrangement links TRBV29-1 to TRBJ1-5; 9 bases match TRBD1. This sequence originates from a man aged 60 to 69 with renal cell carcinoma. CDR3 sequence reads: CRKGGDRDLRSNQPQHF. DNA of the CDR3: TGCAGGAAGGGGGGGGACAGGGATCTGAGAAGCAATCAGCCCCAGCATTTT.